This T cell receptor (beta chain) was profiled in a study of molecular identifiers for immune sequencing clone quantification. Methods described previously, with TCR primers listed, were used for bulk TCR libraries. TCRdb re-analysed the PCR reads in MiXCR, keeping a single row per CDR3 protein. This table holds 250,000 to 350,000 distinct CDR3 sequences, around a fifth found once. A word on this clonotype: What it recognizes is unknown.

Naive CD8 T cells were sorted as CD8+CD4-CCR7+CD45RA+. Study results and caveats: In CMV-specific effectors, clones above 20 copies held over 97% of molecules; naive, under 1%.

CDR1 and CDR2 from the germline V gene are ENHRY and SYGVKD. CDR3 length: 15 amino acids. Between the trimmed V and J ends, which lost 2 bases and 3 bases, there was a span of 12 bases. This receptor was taken from a human donor in good health. Some libraries in this study had Jurkat cell RNA spiked in. The chain has TRBV10-3 and TRBJ2-3; D is ambiguous. The sequencing sample was made of naive CD8+ T cells from blood, with Jurkat cell RNA spiked in. Specified subset: FACS-sorted CD8+CD4-CCR7+CD45RA+ naive T cells. CDR3 region: CAISEGNLQTDTQYF. The CDR3 DNA follows: TGTGCCATCAGTGAGGGCAATCTACAGACAGATACGCAGTATTTT.